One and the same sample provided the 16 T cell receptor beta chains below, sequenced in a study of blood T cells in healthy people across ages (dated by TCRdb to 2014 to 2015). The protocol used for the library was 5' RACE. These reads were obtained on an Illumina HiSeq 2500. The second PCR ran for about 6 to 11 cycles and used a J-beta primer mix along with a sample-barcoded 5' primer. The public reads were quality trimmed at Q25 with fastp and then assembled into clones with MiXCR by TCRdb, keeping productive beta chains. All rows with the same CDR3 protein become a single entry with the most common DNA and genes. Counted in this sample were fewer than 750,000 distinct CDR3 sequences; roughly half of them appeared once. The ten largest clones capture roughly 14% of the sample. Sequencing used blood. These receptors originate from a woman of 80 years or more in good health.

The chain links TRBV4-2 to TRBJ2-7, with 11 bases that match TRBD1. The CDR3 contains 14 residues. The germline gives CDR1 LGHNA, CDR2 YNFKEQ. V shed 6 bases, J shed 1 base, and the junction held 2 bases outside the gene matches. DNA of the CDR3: TGTGCCAGCAGGGGGACAGGGGGATCCTACGAGCAGTACTTC. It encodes CASRGTGGSYEQYF.

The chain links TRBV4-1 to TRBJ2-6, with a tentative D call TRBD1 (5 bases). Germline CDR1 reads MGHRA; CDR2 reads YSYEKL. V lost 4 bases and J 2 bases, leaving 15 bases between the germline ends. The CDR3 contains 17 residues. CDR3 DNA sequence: TGCGCCAGCAGCCCCTATTCGTCAGGGACTGGGGCCAACGTCCTGACTTTC. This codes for CASSPYSSGTGANVLTF.

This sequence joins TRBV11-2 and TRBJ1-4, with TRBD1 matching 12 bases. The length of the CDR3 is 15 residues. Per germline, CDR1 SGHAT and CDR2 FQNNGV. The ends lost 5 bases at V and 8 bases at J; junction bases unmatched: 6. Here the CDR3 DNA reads TGTGCCAGCAGCACCCTCGGGACAGGGGGCGAAAAACTGTTTTTT. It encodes CASSTLGTGGEKLFF.

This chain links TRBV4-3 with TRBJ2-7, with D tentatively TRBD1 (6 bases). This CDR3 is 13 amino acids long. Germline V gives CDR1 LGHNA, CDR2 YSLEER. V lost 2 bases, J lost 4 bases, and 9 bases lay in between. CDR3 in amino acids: CASSQRGTYEQYF. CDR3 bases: TGCGCCAGCAGCCAAAGGGGGACATACGAGCAGTACTTC.

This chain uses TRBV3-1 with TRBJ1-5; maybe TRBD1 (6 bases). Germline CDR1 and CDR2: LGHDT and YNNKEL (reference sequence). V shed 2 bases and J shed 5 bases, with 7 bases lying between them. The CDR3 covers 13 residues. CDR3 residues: CASSQYRDQPQHF. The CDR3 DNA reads TGTGCCAGCAGCCAATACAGGGATCAGCCCCAGCATTTT.

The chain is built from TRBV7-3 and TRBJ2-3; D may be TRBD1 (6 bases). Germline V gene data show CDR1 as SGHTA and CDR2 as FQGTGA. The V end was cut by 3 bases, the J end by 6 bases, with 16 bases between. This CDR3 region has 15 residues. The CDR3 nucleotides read TGTGCCAGCAGCTTCAGCGAAACTCAGGGGGATACGCAGTATTTT. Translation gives CASSFSETQGDTQYF.

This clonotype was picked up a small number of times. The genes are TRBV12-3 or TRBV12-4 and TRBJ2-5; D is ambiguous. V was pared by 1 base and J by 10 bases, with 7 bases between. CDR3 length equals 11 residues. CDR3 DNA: TGTGCCAGCAGTTTAGACTGGAGCCAGTACTTC. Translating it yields CASSLDWSQYF.

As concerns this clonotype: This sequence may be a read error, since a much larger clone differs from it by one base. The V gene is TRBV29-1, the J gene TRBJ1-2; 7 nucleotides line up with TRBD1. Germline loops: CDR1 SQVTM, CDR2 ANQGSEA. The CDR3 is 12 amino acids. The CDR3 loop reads CGVDGQDYGYTF. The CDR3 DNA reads TGCGGCGTAGATGGACAGGACTATGGCTACACCTTC.

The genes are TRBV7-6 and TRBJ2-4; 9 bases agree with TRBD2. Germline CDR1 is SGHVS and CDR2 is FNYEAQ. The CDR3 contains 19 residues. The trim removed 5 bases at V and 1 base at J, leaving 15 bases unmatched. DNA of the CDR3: TGTGCCAGCAGCCCCTCTTCCGCGGGGGGGCCGGGGGCCAAAAACATTCAGTACTTC. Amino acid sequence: CASSPSSAGGPGAKNIQYF.

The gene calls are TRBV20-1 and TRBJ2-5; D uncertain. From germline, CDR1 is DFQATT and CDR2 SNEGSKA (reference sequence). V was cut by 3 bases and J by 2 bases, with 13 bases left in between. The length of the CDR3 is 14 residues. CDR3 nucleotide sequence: TGCAGTGCTAGGCCCCGAGCGTATCAAGAGACCCAGTACTTC. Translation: CSARPRAYQETQYF.

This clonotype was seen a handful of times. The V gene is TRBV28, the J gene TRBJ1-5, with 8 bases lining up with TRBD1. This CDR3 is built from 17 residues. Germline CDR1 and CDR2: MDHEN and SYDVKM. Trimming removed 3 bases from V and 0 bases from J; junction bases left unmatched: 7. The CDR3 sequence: CASSLIQGGYSNQPQHF. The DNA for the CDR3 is TGTGCCAGCAGTTTGATACAGGGGGGATATAGCAATCAGCCCCAGCATTTT.

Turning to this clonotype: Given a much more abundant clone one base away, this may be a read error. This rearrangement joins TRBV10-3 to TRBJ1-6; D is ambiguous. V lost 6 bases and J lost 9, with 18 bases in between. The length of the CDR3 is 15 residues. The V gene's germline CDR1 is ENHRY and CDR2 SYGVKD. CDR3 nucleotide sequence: TGTGCCATCAGGTCTCCGACACGGGATAGTTCACCCCTCCACTTT. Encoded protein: CAIRSPTRDSSPLHF.

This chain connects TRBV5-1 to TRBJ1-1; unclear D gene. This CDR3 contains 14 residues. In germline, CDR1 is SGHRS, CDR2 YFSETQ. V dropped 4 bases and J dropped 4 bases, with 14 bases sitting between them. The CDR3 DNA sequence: TGCGCCAGCAGCCCGGCACCCGGTATCACTGAAGCTTTCTTT. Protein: CASSPAPGITEAFF.

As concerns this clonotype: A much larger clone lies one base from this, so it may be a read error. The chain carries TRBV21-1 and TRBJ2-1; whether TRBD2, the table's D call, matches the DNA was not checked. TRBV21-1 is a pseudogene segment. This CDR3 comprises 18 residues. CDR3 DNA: TGTGCCGGCAGCAGGGGGACTATGGGGGGATTTTTTATGAATGAGCAGTTCTTC. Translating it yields CAGSRGTMGGFFMNEQFF.

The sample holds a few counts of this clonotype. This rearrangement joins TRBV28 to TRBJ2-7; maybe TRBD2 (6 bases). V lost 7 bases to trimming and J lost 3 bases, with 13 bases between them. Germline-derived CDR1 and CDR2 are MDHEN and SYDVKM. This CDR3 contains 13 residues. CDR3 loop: CASTEGDFYEQYF. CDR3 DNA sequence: TGTGCCAGCACCGAAGGGGACTTCTACGAGCAGTACTTC.

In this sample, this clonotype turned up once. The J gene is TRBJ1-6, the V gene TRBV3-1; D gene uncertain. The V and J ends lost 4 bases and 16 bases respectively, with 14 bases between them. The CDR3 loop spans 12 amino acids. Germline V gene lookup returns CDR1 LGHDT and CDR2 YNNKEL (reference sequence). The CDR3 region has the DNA TGTGCCAGCAGCCGAGCAATGGAGGTTCTCCACTTT. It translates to CASSRAMEVLHF.